A selection of T cell receptor beta chains follows, all from one sample in a study of blood T cell repertoires in COVID-19. TCRdb keeps only in-frame clones here, not all; method: immunoSEQ multiplex PCR. Among 300,000 to 350,000 clones listed, roughly 87% were seen once. The sample consisted of PBMCs or T cells enriched from blood (not recorded which). The receptors here all came from a woman aged 25 to 39 who had recovered from COVID-19. Each CDR3 is given with its conserved first and last residue. The D gene is left open where the match is weak. Size values are once, few and many counts, or a class for expanded clones, and some rows have none.

d_call,v_call,j_call,clone_size,cdr3_nt,cdr3_aa
-,TRBV4-1,TRBJ2-7,-,TGCGCCAGCAGCGGACCAGGGGGGCCCTCTGACGAGCAGTACTTC,CASSGPGGPSDEQYF
TRBD1,TRBV6-5,TRBJ2-7,-,TGTGCCAGCAGGATGAGACAGGGTTTCTACGAGCAGTACTTC,CASRMRQGFYEQYF
-,TRBV5-1,TRBJ2-3,-,TGCGCCAGCAGCTTCTTGGGCAGGGGTATCGCAGATACGCAGTATTTT,CASSFLGRGIADTQYF
TRBD1,TRBV6-6,TRBJ1-2,-,TGTGCCAGCAGTTACTCGAGGGGGCCGAGCTATGGCTACACCTTC,CASSYSRGPSYGYTF
TRBD1,TRBV7-9,TRBJ1-2,-,TGTGCCAGCAGCTCCGGAGTCGCAGGGGGACTAGCTAACTATGGCTACACCTTC,CASSSGVAGGLANYGYTF
-,TRBV9,TRBJ2-5,-,TGTGCCAGCTCCCCCTTCGGCCCCCGAGGGCAAGAGACCCAGTACTTC,CASSPFGPRGQETQYF
TRBD2,TRBV5-5,TRBJ2-2,-,TGTGCCAGCAGCTTGTTCAGGGAGGGGACCGGGGAGCTGTTTTTT,CASSLFREGTGELFF
-,TRBV6-5,TRBJ1-6,-,TGTGCCAGCAGTCAATTACAGGAAGGTTCACCCCTCCACTTT,CASSQLQEGSPLHF
-,TRBV19,TRBJ2-1,few,TGTGCCAGTAGTATTCCAGGGAGGAATGAGCAGTTCTTC,CASSIPGRNEQFF
TRBD2,TRBV24-1,TRBJ2-1,-,TGTGCCACCACTGAGGGGACTAGCGGAAGATACAATGAGCAGTTCTTC,CATTEGTSGRYNEQFF
TRBD1,TRBV28,TRBJ1-2,once,TGTGCCAGCAGGGAAAACAGGGGACTCTATGGCTACACCTTC,CASRENRGLYGYTF
TRBD1,TRBV2,TRBJ1-2,-,TGTGCCAGCAGTGACAGGGACAGCCATGGCTACACCTTC,CASSDRDSHGYTF
-,TRBV9,TRBJ2-1,once,TGTGCCAGCAGCGTAGTGGACTTACCCTACAATGAGCAGTTCTTC,CASSVVDLPYNEQFF
-,TRBV5-4,TRBJ1-6,-,TGTGCCAGCAGCTTGGCACAGGGAAATTCACCCCTCCACTTT,CASSLAQGNSPLHF
-,TRBV7-6,TRBJ1-1,-,TGTGCCAGCAGTCTTATCGACAATATGAACACTGAAGCTTTCTTT,CASSLIDNMNTEAFF
-,TRBV15,TRBJ2-5,-,TGTGCCACCAGCAGAGAGATTCACCTCGCGTCAGGGGACCAAGAGACCCAGTACTTC,CATSREIHLASGDQETQYF
-,TRBV6-5,TRBJ1-5,once,TGTGCCAGCAGTTACTCGGGAGGTCCCAATCAGCCCCAGCATTTT,CASSYSGGPNQPQHF
-,TRBV12-3/TRBV12-4,TRBJ1-1,-,TGTGCCAGCAGTCCCTACAGCACTGAAGCTTTCTTT,CASSPYSTEAFF
-,TRBV28,TRBJ1-1,-,TGTGCCAGCAGTTCTGATATCGGGGCTTTCTTT,CASSSDIGAFF
-,TRBV2,TRBJ2-7,-,TGTGCCAGCAGCTCTTTTCAGGCGCTATACTACGAGCAGTACTTC,CASSSFQALYYEQYF
TRBD1,TRBV29-1,TRBJ1-2,-,TGCAGCGCCAGGACAGGGGGCGGCTATGGCTACACCTTC,CSARTGGGYGYTF
-,TRBV6-1,TRBJ1-5,-,TGTGCCAGCAGTGATTCCGGACAGCCAACAGTTAATCAGCCCCAGCATTTT,CASSDSGQPTVNQPQHF
TRBD2,TRBV5-1,TRBJ2-5,-,TGCGCCAGCAGCCGACTAGCGGGGGCGGAGACCCAGTACTTC,CASSRLAGAETQYF
-,TRBV5-8,TRBJ1-6,-,TGTGCCAGCAGCACTGAGTCGGCCTATAATTCACCCCTCCACTTT,CASSTESAYNSPLHF
-,TRBV5-8,TRBJ2-5,-,TGTGCCAGCACCATCAAGGGAGTTTGGGAGACCCAGTACTTC,CASTIKGVWETQYF
-,TRBV10-1,TRBJ2-2,-,TGCGCCTCCCGGGGGAGTTTCAACACCGGGGAGCTGTTTTTT,CASRGSFNTGELFF
-,TRBV18,TRBJ1-6,-,TGTGCCAGCTCACCCGCCGACACTTATAATTCACCCCTCCACTTT,CASSPADTYNSPLHF
TRBD1,TRBV30,TRBJ1-5,-,TGTGCCTGGAGCGAGGGACAGCCTAATCAGCCCCAGCATTTT,CAWSEGQPNQPQHF
-,TRBV7-2,TRBJ1-1,-,TGTGCCAGCAGCGTCCACAGGAACACTGAAGCTTTCTTT,CASSVHRNTEAFF
-,TRBV12-3/TRBV12-4,TRBJ1-1,-,TGTGCCAGCATTGTGGACACGAACACTGAAGCTTTCTTT,CASIVDTNTEAFF
-,TRBV21-1,TRBJ2-7,-,TGTGCCAGCAGCAAAGCAGGACCCTCGGGGGCCTACGAGCAGTACTTC,CASSKAGPSGAYEQYF
-,TRBV4-3,TRBJ1-2,-,TGCGCCAGCAGCCAAGCTCGGGGGAACTATGGCTACACCTTC,CASSQARGNYGYTF
-,TRBV2,TRBJ2-7,-,TGTGCCAGCAGTGAACATTCCCTATCTCACTACGAGCAGTACTTC,CASSEHSLSHYEQYF
TRBD1,TRBV5-1,TRBJ2-5,-,TGCGCCAGCAGCCGAGACGGGACAGGGGTGGAAGAGACCCAGTACTTC,CASSRDGTGVEETQYF
-,TRBV11-2,TRBJ1-3,-,TGTGCCAGCAGCTTCTCGGGGATGGGAAACACCATATATTTT,CASSFSGMGNTIYF
-,TRBV12-3/TRBV12-4,TRBJ1-1,once,TGTGCCAGCAGTTTGTCGGGAAACACTGAAGCTTTCTTT,CASSLSGNTEAFF
TRBD1,TRBV7-9,TRBJ2-7,-,TGTGCCAGCAGCTTAAACCACCGGGACAGCACCTACGAGCAGTACTTC,CASSLNHRDSTYEQYF
TRBD2,TRBV6-2/TRBV6-3,TRBJ2-7,-,TGTGCCAGCAGTTACTCGGGAGGAGCGGGGGCATACGAGCAGTACTTC,CASSYSGGAGAYEQYF
-,TRBV7-2,TRBJ1-1,-,TGTGCCAGCAGCTTAAGGACTGGGACACTGAACACTGAAGCTTTCTTT,CASSLRTGTLNTEAFF
-,TRBV30,TRBJ2-6,-,TGTGCCTGGAGTGTACTGCTCTCTGGGGCCAACGTCCTGACTTTC,CAWSVLLSGANVLTF
-,TRBV5-1,TRBJ1-5,-,TGCGCCAGCAGCGCTGACGGCGACTCCAATCAGCCCCAGCATTTT,CASSADGDSNQPQHF
-,TRBV28,TRBJ1-2,-,TGTGCCAGCACCCCCGTAGTGGGCACTGAGAACTATGGCTACACCTTC,CASTPVVGTENYGYTF
TRBD1,TRBV24-1,TRBJ2-1,-,TGTGCCACCAGTGAACCGGACAGGGGCTTGTACAATGAGCAGTTCTTC,CATSEPDRGLYNEQFF
-,TRBV5-6,TRBJ1-5,-,TGTGCCAGCAGCTTAGCGGGGGAACGGCAGCCCCAGCATTTT,CASSLAGERQPQHF
-,TRBV6-5,TRBJ1-2,-,TGTGCCAGCTCTACGGGCTATGGCTACACCTTC,CASSTGYGYTF
TRBD1,TRBV5-1,TRBJ2-2,-,TGCGCCAGCAGCAACCCCAAGGAGACAGGGGCCTACACCGGGGAGCTGTTTTTT,CASSNPKETGAYTGELFF
TRBD1,TRBV18,TRBJ2-2,-,TGTGCCAGCTCACCACCTTGGACAGGGGCGGGCACCGGGGAGCTGTTTTTT,CASSPPWTGAGTGELFF
TRBD1,TRBV28,TRBJ1-2,-,TGTGCCAGCAGCTCCGGGACAGGGGCTGGTGGCTACACCTTC,CASSSGTGAGGYTF
-,TRBV5-6,TRBJ1-2,-,TGTGCCAGCAGCTTGGTAGGCGGGCTACTTGGCTATGGCTACACCTTC,CASSLVGGLLGYGYTF
-,TRBV5-6,TRBJ2-3,-,TGTGCCAGCAGATCCCGGGGGAGCACCCGCACAGATACGCAGTATTTT,CASRSRGSTRTDTQYF
TRBD1,TRBV18,TRBJ1-6,-,TGTGCCAGCTCACCCAGGACAGGGTTCAATTCACCCCTCCACTTT,CASSPRTGFNSPLHF